This T cell receptor (beta chain) was identified in a study of Ad26.COV2.S vaccination and SARS-CoV-2 variants. Some clones are missing from TCRdb's copy, which holds only in-frame ones; the method was immunoSEQ multiplex PCR. The sample records more than 400,000 clones, roughly 90% being singletons. Stated treatment: approximately 18 received Ad26.COV2.S at low or high dose, single or two shots; about 5 received placebo; per-sample allocation not given. All samples were drawn on day 63, counting from the first vaccine or placebo injection. Material: peripheral blood, obtained in a trial of Ad26.COV2.S vaccine versus placebo. This TCR derives from a person between 18 and 65 years old who received the Ad26.COV2.S COVID-19 vaccine or a placebo.

CDR3: CASSLTVTSGGETQYF. Written as DNA, the CDR3 is TGCGCCAGCAGCCTCACAGTTACTAGCGGGGGAGAGACCCAGTACTTC. The gene calls are TRBV5-1 and TRBJ2-5; 11 nucleotides line up with TRBD2. V lost 4 bases, J lost 4 bases, and 9 bases stayed unmatched. The V gene's germline CDR1 is SGHRS and CDR2 YFSETQ. CDR3 length equals 16 residues.